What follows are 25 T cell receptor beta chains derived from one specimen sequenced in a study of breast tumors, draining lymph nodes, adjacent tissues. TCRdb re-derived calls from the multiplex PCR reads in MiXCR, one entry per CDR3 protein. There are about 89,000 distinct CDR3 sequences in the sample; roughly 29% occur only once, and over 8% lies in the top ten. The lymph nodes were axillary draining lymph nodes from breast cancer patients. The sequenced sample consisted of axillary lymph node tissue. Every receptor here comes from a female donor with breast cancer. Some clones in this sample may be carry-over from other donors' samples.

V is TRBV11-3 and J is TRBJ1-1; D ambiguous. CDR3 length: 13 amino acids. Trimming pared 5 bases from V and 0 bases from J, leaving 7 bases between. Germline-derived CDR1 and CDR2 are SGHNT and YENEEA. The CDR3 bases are TGTGCCAGCAGCCCCTTCATGAACACTGAAGCTTTCTTT. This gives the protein CASSPFMNTEAFF. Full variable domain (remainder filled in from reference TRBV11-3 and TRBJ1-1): EAGVVQSPRYKIIEKKQPVAFWCNPISGHNTLYWYLQNLGQGPELLIRYENEEAVDDSQLPKDRFSAERLKGVDSTLKIQPAELGDSAVYLCASSPFMNTEAFFGQGTRLTVV.

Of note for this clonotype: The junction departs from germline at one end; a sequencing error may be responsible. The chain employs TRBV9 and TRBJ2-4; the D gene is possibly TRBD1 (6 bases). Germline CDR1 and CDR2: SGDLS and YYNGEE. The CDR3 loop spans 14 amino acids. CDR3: CASSVGQRGNIQSF. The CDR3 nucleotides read TGTGCCAGCAGCGTAGGACAGAGGGGGAACATTCAGTCCTTC.

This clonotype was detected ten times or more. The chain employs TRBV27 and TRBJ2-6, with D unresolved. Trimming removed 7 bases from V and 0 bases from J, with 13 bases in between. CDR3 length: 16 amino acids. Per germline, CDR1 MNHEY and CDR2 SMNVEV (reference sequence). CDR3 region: CASTGGVSSGANVLTF. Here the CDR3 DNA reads TGTGCCAGCACGGGTGGGGTCAGCTCTGGGGCCAACGTCCTGACTTTC.

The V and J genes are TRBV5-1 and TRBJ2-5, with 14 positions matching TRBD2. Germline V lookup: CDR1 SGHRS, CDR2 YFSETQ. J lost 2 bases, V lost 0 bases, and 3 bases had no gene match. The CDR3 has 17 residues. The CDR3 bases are TGCGCCAGCAGCTTGGGGGGACTAGCGGGAGTTCAAGAGACCCAGTACTTC. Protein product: CASSLGGLAGVQETQYF.

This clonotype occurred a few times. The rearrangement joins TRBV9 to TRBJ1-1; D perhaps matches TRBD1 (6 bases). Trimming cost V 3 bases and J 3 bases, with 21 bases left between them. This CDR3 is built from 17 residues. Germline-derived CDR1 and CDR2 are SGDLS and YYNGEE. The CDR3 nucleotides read TGTGCCAGCAGCGGACAGATCGGGGGGCCGGCCGACACTGAAGCTTTCTTT. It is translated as CASSGQIGGPADTEAFF.

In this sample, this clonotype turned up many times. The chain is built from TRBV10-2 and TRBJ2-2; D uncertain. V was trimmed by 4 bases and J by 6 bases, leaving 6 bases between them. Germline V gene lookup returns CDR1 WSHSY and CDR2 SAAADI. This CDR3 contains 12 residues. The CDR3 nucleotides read TGCGCCAGCAGTGTAGGCGCCGGGGAGCTGTTTTTT. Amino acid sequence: CASSVGAGELFF.

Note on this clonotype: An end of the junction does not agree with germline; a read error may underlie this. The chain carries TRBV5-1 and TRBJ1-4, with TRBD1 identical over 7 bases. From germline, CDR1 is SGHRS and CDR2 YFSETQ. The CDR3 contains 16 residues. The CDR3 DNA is TGCGCCAGCAGCTCTCGACAGGGCGGATCCAATGAAAGACTGTTTTTT. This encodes CASSSRQGGSNERLFF.

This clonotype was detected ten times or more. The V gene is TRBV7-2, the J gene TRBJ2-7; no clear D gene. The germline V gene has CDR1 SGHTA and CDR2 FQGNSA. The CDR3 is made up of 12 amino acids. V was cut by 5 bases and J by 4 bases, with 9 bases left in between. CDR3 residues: CASSQARYEQYF. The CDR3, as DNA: TGTGCCAGCAGCCAGGCTCGGTACGAGCAGTACTTC.

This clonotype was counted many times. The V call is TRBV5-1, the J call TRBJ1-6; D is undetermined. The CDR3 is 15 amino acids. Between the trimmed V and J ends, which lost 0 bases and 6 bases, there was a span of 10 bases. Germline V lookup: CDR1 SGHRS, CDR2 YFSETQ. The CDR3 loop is CASSLAAAPNSPLHF. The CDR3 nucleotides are TGCGCCAGCAGCTTGGCGGCAGCACCTAATTCACCCCTCCACTTT.

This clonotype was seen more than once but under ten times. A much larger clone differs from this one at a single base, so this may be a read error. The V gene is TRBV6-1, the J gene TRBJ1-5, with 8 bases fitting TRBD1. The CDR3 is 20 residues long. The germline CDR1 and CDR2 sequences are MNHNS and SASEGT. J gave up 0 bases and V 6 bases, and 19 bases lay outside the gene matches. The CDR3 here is CASRPTQGQVLGYSNQPQHF. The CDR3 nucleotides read TGTGCCAGCAGACCGACCCAGGGACAGGTGCTTGGCTATAGCAATCAGCCCCAGCATTTT.

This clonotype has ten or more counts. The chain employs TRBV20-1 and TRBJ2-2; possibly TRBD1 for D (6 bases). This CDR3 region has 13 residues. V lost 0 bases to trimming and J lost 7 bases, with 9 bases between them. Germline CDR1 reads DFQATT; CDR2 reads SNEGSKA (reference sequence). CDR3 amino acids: CSAREAGVGELFF. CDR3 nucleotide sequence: TGCAGTGCTAGAGAGGCAGGGGTCGGGGAGCTGTTTTTT.

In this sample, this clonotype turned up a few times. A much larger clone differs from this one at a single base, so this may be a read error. CDR3 coding DNA: TGTGCCAGCAGCCGACAGAACTACACTGAGCAGTTCTTC. This codes for CASSRQNYTEQFF. The chain joins TRBV11-3 to TRBJ2-1; tentative D call: TRBD1 (5 bases). The CDR3 is made up of 13 amino acids. Per the germline V gene, CDR1 is SGHNT and CDR2 is YENEEA.

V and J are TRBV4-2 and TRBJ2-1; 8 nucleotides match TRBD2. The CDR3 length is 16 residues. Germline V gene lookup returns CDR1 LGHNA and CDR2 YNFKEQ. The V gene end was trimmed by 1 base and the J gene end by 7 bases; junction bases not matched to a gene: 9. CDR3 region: CASSQVSGRARNEQFF. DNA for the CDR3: TGTGCCAGCAGCCAAGTATCCGGGAGGGCGCGTAATGAGCAGTTCTTC.

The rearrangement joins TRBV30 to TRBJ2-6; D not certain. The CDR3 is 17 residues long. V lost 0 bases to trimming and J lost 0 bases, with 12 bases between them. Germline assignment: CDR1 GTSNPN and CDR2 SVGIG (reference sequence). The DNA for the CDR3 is TGTGCCTGGAGTGTCTCCCTCGGCGGCTCTGGGGCCAACGTCCTGACTTTC. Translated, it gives CAWSVSLGGSGANVLTF.

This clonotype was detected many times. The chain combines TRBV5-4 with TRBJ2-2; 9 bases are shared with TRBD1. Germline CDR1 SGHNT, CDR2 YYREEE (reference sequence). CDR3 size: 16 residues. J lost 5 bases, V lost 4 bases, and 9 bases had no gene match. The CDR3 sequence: CASSLFRGQGTGELFF. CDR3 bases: TGTGCCAGCAGCCTCTTCCGTGGACAGGGGACCGGGGAGCTGTTTTTT.

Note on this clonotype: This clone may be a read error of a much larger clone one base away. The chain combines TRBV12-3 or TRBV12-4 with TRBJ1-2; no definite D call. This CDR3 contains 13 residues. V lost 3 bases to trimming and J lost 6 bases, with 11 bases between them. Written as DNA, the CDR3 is TGTGCCAGCAGTTTCTCCAGAAGGAATGGCTACACCTTC. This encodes CASSFSRRNGYTF.

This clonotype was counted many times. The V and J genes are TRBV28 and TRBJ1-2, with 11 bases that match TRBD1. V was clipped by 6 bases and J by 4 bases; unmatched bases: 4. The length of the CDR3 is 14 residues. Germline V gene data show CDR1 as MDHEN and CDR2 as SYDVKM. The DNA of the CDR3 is TGTGCCAGCAGCCGGACAGGGGGCAGCTATGGCTACACCTTC. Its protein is CASSRTGGSYGYTF.

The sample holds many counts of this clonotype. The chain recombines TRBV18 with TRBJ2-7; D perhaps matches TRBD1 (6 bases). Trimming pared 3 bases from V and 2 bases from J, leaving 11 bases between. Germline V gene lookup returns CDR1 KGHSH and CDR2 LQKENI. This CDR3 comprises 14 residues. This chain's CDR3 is CASSPRQATYEQYF. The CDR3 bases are TGTGCCAGCTCACCGAGACAGGCAACCTACGAGCAGTACTTC.

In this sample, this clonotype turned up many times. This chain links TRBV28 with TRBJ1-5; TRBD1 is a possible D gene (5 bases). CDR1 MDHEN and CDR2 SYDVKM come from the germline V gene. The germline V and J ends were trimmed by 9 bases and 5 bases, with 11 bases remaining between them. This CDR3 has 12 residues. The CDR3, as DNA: TGTGCCAGTCGACAGACCGATCAGCCCCAGCATTTT. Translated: CASRQTDQPQHF.

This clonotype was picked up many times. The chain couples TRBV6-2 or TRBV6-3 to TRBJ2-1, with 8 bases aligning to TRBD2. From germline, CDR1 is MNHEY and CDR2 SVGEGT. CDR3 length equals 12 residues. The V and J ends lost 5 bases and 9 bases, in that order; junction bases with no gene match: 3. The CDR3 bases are TGTGCCAGCAGTCGGACTAGCTTTGAGCAGTTCTTC. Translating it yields CASSRTSFEQFF.

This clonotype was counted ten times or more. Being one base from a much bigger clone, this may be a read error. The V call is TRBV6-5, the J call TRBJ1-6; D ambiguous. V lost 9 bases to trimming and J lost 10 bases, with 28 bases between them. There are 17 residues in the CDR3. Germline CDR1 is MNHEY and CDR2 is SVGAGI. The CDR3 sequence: CARRRHNDSTLLSPLHF. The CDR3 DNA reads TGTGCCAGGAGGCGCCACAATGATTCAACTCTACTATCACCCCTCCACTTT.

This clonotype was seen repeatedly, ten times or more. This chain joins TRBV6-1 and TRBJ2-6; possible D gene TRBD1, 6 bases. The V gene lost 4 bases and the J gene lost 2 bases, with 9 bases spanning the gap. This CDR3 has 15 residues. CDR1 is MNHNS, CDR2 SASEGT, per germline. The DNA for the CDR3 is TGTGCCAGCAGTGCATGGACAGCTGGGGCCAACGTCCTGACTTTC. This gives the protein CASSAWTAGANVLTF.

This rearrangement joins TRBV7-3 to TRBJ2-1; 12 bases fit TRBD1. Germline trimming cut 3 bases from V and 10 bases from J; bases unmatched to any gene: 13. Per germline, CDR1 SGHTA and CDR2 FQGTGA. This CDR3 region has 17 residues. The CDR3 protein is CASSFTPTGTGGEEQFF. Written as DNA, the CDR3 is TGTGCCAGCAGCTTCACCCCCACCGGGACAGGGGGCGAGGAGCAGTTCTTC.

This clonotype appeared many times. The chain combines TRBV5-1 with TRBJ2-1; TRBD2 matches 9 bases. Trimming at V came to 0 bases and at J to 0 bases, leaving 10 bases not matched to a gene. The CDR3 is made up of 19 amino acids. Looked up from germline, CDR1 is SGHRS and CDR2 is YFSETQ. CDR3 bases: TGCGCCAGCAGCTTGGTCTTTAGCGGGAGCTCCCGCTCCTACAATGAGCAGTTCTTC. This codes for CASSLVFSGSSRSYNEQFF.

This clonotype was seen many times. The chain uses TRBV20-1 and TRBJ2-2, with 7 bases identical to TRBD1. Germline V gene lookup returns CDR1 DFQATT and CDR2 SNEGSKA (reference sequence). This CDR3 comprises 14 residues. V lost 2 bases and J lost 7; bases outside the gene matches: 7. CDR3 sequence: CSARRTGLRGELFF. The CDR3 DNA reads TGCAGTGCTAGACGGACAGGCCTACGCGGGGAGCTGTTTTTT.